This T cell receptor beta chain was observed in a study of tumor-infiltrating lymphocytes in localized non-small cell lung cancer. Across the study: Several tumor histologies, both smoking statuses, and some post-neoadjuvant chemotherapy samples were included. Study outcomes and limitations: IM1 and IM2 tumors showed no difference in T-cell fraction.

This clone occurred a few times. No antigen is known for it. Profiling relied on immunoSEQ multiplex PCR, and the TCRdb table lists in-frame clones only, not all of them. The sample includes over 10,000 clones, just over 65% of them seen just once. CDR3 length: 13 amino acids. The TCR was taken from a human donor with non-small cell lung cancer. The sample consisted of uninvolved lung tissue not adjacent to the tumor. The chain joins TRBV21-1 to TRBJ1-2; the table's D call, TRBD1, has no DNA check behind it. TRBV21-1 counts as a pseudogene. The CDR3 DNA reads as TGTGCCAGCAGCCAAGACAGGGTTTTAGGCTACACCTTC. Residues: CASSQDRVLGYTF.